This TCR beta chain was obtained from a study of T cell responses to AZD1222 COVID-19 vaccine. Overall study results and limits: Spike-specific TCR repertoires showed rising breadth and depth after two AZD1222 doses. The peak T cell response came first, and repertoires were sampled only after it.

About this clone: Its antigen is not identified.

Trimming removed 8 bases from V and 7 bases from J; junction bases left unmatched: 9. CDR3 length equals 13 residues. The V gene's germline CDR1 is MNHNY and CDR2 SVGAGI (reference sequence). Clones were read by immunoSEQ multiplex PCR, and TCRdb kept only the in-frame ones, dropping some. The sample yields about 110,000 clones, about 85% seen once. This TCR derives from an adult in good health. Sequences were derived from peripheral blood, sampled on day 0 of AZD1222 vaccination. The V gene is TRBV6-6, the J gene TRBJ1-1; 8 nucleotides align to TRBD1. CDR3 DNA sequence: TGTGCCAGCCTGACAGGGGCCAGCCTTGAAGCTTTCTTT. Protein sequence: CASLTGASLEAFF.